The present T cell receptor (beta chain) was sequenced within a study of CD8+ T cells in alopecia areata. This sample's treatment: oral pan-JAK inhibitor, 5-10 mg twice daily. Sorting of PBMCs yielded the CD4+ and CD8+ T cells. It was cDNA, reverse transcribed from extracted RNA, that served as the sequencing template. Assay used: immunoSEQ multiplex PCR; TCRdb lists only in-frame clones, some missing. The sample records about 210,000 clones, less than 65% being singletons. Concerning this clone: Its antigen is as yet unknown.

Study-wide results and caveats: Scalp specimens additionally yield sequences from normal skin's resident alphabeta T cells. TCR sharing was clearer in mice than between patients, perhaps partly owing to patient HLA diversity. It was observed that many expanded lesional clones persisted in scalp and blood during tofacitinib.

The material was CD4+ T cells sorted from blood, obtained at week 4, from a patient treated with tofacitinib. This TCR was sampled from a human donor with alopecia areata.

The CDR3 DNA follows: TGTGCCAGCAGTGAAAGCGGCACCACCGGGGAGCTGTTTTTT. As protein: CASSESGTTGELFF. V and J are TRBV2 and TRBJ2-2; tentatively, D is TRBD2 (5 bases). The germline V and J ends were trimmed by 2 bases and 4 bases, with 8 bases remaining between them. CDR3 length: 14 residues. Germline CDR1 SNHLY, CDR2 FYNNEI.